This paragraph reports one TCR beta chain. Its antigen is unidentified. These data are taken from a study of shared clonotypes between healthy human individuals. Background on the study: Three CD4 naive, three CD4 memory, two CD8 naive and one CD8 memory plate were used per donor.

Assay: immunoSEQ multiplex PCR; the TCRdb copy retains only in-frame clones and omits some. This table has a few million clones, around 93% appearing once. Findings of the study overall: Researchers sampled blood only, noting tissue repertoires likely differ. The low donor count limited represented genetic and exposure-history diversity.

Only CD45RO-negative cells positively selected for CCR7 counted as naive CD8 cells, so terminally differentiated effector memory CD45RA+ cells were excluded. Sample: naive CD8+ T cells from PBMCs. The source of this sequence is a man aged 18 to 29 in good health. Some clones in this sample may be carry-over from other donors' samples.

The CDR3 DNA is TGTGCCAGCAGCTTTTGGGGGCGCGAGGTTGTAGATACGCAGTATTTT. Translating it yields CASSFWGREVVDTQYF. The chain couples TRBV7-3 to TRBJ2-3; D perhaps matches TRBD1 (6 bases). CDR1 and CDR2 (germline): SGHTA, FQGTGA. CDR3 size: 16 residues. The V end lost 3 bases, the J end lost 5 bases, and 18 bases lay between the germline ends. The full variable domain, completed using reference TRBV7-3 and TRBJ2-3, is GAGVSQTPSNKVTEKGKYVELRCDPISGHTALYWYRQSLGQGPEFLIYFQGTGAADDSGLPNDRFFAVRPEGSVSTLKIQRTERGDSAVYLCASSFWGREVVDTQYFGPGTRLTVL.